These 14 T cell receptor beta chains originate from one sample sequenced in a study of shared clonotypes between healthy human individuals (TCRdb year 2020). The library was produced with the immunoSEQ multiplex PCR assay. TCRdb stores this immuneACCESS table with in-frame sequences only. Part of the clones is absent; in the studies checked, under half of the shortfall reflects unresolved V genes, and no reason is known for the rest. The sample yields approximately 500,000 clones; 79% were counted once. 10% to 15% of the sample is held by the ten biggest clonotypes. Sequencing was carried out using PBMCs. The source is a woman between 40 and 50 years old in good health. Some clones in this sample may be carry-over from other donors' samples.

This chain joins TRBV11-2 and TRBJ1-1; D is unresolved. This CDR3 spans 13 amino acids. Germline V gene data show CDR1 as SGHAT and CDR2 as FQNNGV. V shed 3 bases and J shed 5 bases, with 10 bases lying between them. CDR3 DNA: TGTGCCAGCAGCTTTTCGGGGTGGACTGAAGCTTTCTTT. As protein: CASSFSGWTEAFF.

The chain's CDR3 is CASSLAHGYEQYF. In nucleotides, the CDR3 is TGTGCCAGCAGCTTAGCGCATGGGTACGAGCAGTACTTC. V and J are TRBV7-2 and TRBJ2-7; no definite D call. The germline gives CDR1 SGHTA, CDR2 FQGNSA. V shed 0 bases and J shed 4 bases, with 7 bases lying between them. This CDR3 comprises 13 residues.

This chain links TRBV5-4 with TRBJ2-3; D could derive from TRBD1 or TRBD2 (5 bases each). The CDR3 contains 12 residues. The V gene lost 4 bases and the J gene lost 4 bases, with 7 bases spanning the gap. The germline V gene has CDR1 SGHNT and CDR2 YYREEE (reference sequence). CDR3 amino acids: CASSRGADTQYF. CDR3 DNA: TGTGCCAGCAGCCGAGGGGCAGATACGCAGTATTTT.

This chain's CDR3 is CASSSGTSGAGELFF. The DNA of the CDR3 is TGTGCCAGCAGCTCCGGGACTAGCGGGGCCGGGGAGCTGTTTTTT. This chain connects TRBV7-2 to TRBJ2-2; TRBD2 matches 13 bases. V lost 4 bases to trimming and J lost 6 bases; unmatched junction nucleotides: 2. The CDR3 length is 15 residues. From germline, CDR1 is SGHTA and CDR2 FQGNSA.

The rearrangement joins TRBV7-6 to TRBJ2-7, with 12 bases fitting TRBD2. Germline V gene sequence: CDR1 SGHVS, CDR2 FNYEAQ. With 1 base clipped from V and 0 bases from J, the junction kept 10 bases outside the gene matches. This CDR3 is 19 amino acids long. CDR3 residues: CASSLDPSGRDLSSYEQYF. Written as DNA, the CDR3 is TGTGCCAGCAGCTTAGATCCTAGCGGGAGGGATTTAAGCTCCTACGAGCAGTACTTC.

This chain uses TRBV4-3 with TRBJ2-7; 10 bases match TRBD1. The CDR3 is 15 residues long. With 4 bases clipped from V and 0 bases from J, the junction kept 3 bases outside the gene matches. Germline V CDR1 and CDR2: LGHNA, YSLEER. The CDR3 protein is CASSPGTGVSYEQYF. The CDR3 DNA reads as TGCGCCAGCAGCCCAGGGACAGGGGTCTCCTACGAGCAGTACTTC.

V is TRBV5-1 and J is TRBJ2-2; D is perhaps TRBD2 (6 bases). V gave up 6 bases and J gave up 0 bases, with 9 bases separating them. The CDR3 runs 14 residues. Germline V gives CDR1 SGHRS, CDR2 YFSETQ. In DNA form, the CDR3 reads TGCGCCAGCAAGGGCGGGACGAACACCGGGGAGCTGTTTTTT. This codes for CASKGGTNTGELFF.

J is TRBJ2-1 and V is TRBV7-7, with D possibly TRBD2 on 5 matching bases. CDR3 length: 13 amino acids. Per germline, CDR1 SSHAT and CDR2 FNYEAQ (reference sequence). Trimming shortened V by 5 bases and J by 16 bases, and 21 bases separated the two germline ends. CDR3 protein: CASSLTGRTSPFF. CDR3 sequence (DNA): TGTGCCAGCAGCCTTACGGGGAGAACGAGCCCTTTCTTC.

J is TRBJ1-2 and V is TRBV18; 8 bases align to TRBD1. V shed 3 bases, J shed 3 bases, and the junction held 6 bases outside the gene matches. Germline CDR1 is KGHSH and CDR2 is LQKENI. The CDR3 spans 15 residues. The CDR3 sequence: CASSPSGGIDYGYTF. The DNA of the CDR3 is TGTGCCAGCTCACCCTCAGGGGGCATTGACTATGGCTACACCTTC.

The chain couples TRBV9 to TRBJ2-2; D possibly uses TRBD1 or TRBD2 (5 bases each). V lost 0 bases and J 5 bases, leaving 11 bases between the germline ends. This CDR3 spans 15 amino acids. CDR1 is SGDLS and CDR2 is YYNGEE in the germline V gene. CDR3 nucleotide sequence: TGTGCCAGCAGCGTAGTTTGGGGGAGTACCGGGGAGCTGTTTTTT. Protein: CASSVVWGSTGELFF.

The CDR3 bases are TGCGCCAGCAGCGAACAGGTTCCCAGCTCCTACGAGCAGTACTTC. This gives the protein CASSEQVPSSYEQYF. The chain combines TRBV10-2 with TRBJ2-7, with a tentative D call TRBD1 (5 bases). The CDR3 runs to 15 residues. Germline V CDR1 and CDR2: WSHSY, SAAADI. V lost 6 bases and J 0 bases, leaving 15 bases between the germline ends.

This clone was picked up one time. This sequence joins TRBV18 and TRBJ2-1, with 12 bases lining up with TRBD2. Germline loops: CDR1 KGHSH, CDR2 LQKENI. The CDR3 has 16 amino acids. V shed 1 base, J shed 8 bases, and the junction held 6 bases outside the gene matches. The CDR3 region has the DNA TGTGCCAGCTCACCACGACTAGCGGGAGTTTCAGATGAGCAGTTCTTC. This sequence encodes CASSPRLAGVSDEQFF.

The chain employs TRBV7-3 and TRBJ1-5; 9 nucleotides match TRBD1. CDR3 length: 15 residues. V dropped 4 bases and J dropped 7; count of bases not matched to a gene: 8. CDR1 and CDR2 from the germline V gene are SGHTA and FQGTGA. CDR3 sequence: CASSSTGGSWQPQHF. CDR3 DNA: TGTGCCAGCAGCTCCACAGGGGGCAGCTGGCAGCCCCAGCATTTT.

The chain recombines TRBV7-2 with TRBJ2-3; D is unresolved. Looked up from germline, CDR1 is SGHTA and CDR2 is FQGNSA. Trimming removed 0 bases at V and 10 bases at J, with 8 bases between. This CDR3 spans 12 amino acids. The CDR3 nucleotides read TGTGCCAGCAGCTTAGCGTCTAGTGCGCAGTATTTT. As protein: CASSLASSAQYF.